This is a list of T cell receptor beta chains from one sample in a study of T-cell memory formation after mild COVID-19. TCRdb re-called the 5' RACE reads through MiXCR, storing one row per CDR3 protein. The data hold roughly 170,000 distinct CDR3 sequences, with about a fifth observed a single time. The sequencing input was PBMCs or a T cell subset sorted from them (not recorded which). The receptor set was obtained from an adult woman who had mild COVID-19 (a few samples of this study predate the infection). Cell type and time point are not known. The CDR3 runs from the conserved cysteine through the conserved F or W. The D gene is left open where the match is weak. Clone size is not always given. Where it is, it says once, few, many or a class for expanded clones.

v_call: TRBV2
d_call: NA
clone_size: NA
j_call: TRBJ2-5
cdr3_aa: CASSEEGLLAGETQYF
cdr3_nt: TGTGCCAGCAGTGAAGAGGGTTTACTAGCCGGAGAGACCCAGTACTTC

v_call: TRBV23-1
d_call: NA
clone_size: NA
j_call: TRBJ1-2
cdr3_aa: CASSQRTVYGYTF
cdr3_nt: TGCGCCAGCAGTCAAAGGACAGTTTATGGCTACACCTTC

v_call: TRBV7-2
d_call: TRBD2
clone_size: NA
j_call: TRBJ2-3
cdr3_aa: CASSLEGLAGVDTQYF
cdr3_nt: TGTGCCAGCAGCTTAGAAGGTCTAGCGGGAGTAGATACGCAGTATTTT

v_call: TRBV19
d_call: TRBD1
clone_size: NA
j_call: TRBJ1-1
cdr3_aa: CASSIQGARTEAFF
cdr3_nt: TGTGCCAGTAGTATCCAGGGGGCGAGAACTGAAGCTTTCTTT

v_call: TRBV7-9
d_call: NA
clone_size: few
j_call: TRBJ1-2
cdr3_aa: CASSSSWGGQTTPNYGYTF
cdr3_nt: TGTGCCAGCAGCTCCTCCTGGGGGGGCCAAACAACTCCCAACTATGGCTACACCTTC

v_call: TRBV4-1
d_call: NA
clone_size: NA
j_call: TRBJ1-1
cdr3_aa: CASSQASDSAMNTEAFF
cdr3_nt: TGCGCCAGCAGCCAAGCCAGTGACAGCGCTATGAACACTGAAGCTTTCTTT

v_call: TRBV12-5
d_call: NA
clone_size: few
j_call: TRBJ2-5
cdr3_aa: CASGLRQETQYF
cdr3_nt: TGTGCTAGTGGTTTACGTCAAGAGACCCAGTACTTC

v_call: TRBV12-3/TRBV12-4
d_call: NA
clone_size: NA
j_call: TRBJ2-7
cdr3_aa: CASTDGGATGEQYF
cdr3_nt: TGTGCCAGCACCGATGGGGGGGCAACGGGGGAGCAGTACTTC

v_call: TRBV7-3
d_call: NA
clone_size: NA
j_call: TRBJ2-1
cdr3_aa: CASSLIWSSYNEQFF
cdr3_nt: TGTGCCAGCAGCTTAATCTGGAGCTCCTACAATGAGCAGTTCTTC

v_call: TRBV5-1
d_call: NA
clone_size: few
j_call: TRBJ2-7
cdr3_aa: CASSLSGAVYEQYF
cdr3_nt: TGCGCCAGCAGCTTATCGGGAGCGGTTTACGAGCAGTACTTC

v_call: TRBV11-3
d_call: NA
clone_size: few
j_call: TRBJ2-4
cdr3_aa: CASSDSANIQYF
cdr3_nt: TGTGCCAGCAGCGACTCGGCGAACATTCAGTACTTC

v_call: TRBV1
d_call: NA
clone_size: NA
j_call: TRBJ2-2
cdr3_aa: CTSSHASSSGDNTGELFF
cdr3_nt: TGCACCAGCAGCCACGCCTCGTCTAGCGGGGATAACACCGGGGAGCTGTTTTTT

v_call: TRBV24-1
d_call: NA
clone_size: NA
j_call: TRBJ2-3
cdr3_aa: CATSAADFDTDTQYF
cdr3_nt: TGTGCCACCAGTGCCGCAGACTTCGACACAGATACGCAGTATTTT

v_call: TRBV5-1
d_call: TRBD2
clone_size: NA
j_call: TRBJ2-1
cdr3_aa: CASDLTSGGYNEQFF
cdr3_nt: TGCGCCAGCGACCTGACTAGCGGGGGCTACAATGAGCAGTTCTTC

v_call: TRBV12-3/TRBV12-4
d_call: NA
clone_size: NA
j_call: TRBJ2-3
cdr3_aa: CASSAYSDTDTQYF
cdr3_nt: TGTGCCAGCAGTGCGTACAGCGACACAGATACGCAGTATTTT

v_call: TRBV29-1
d_call: NA
clone_size: few
j_call: TRBJ2-3
cdr3_aa: CSVKVESTDTQYF
cdr3_nt: TGCAGCGTTAAAGTGGAAAGCACAGATACGCAGTATTTT

v_call: TRBV5-6
d_call: NA
clone_size: NA
j_call: TRBJ1-1
cdr3_aa: CASSLGRPNTEAFF
cdr3_nt: TGTGCCAGCAGCCTGGGACGGCCGAACACTGAAGCTTTCTTT

v_call: TRBV4-1
d_call: NA
clone_size: few
j_call: TRBJ2-1
cdr3_aa: CASSLLSEGPTNEQFF
cdr3_nt: TGCGCCAGCAGCCTTTTATCTGAGGGGCCAACGAATGAGCAGTTCTTC

v_call: TRBV12-3/TRBV12-4
d_call: NA
clone_size: few
j_call: TRBJ2-1
cdr3_aa: CASTANPYNEQFF
cdr3_nt: TGTGCCAGCACGGCGAACCCCTACAATGAGCAGTTCTTC

v_call: TRBV9
d_call: NA
clone_size: NA
j_call: TRBJ2-1
cdr3_aa: CASSAEGSQDEQFF
cdr3_nt: TGTGCCAGCAGCGCCGAGGGCTCCCAGGATGAGCAGTTCTTC

v_call: TRBV9
d_call: NA
clone_size: few
j_call: TRBJ2-3
cdr3_aa: CASSVSSTDTQYF
cdr3_nt: TGTGCCAGCAGCGTATCCAGCACAGATACGCAGTATTTT

v_call: TRBV7-9
d_call: TRBD1
clone_size: NA
j_call: TRBJ2-7
cdr3_aa: CASSLEPRGRGLYEQYF
cdr3_nt: TGTGCCAGCAGCTTAGAGCCAAGGGGGCGAGGGCTTTACGAGCAGTACTTC

v_call: TRBV4-1
d_call: NA
clone_size: few
j_call: TRBJ2-4
cdr3_aa: CASSQEDNSALPQKYF
cdr3_nt: TGCGCCAGCAGCCAAGAGGACAACAGCGCCCTTCCACAGAAGTACTTC

v_call: TRBV4-3
d_call: TRBD1
clone_size: NA
j_call: TRBJ2-7
cdr3_aa: CASSQAGQLYEQYF
cdr3_nt: TGCGCCAGCAGCCAAGCGGGACAGCTATACGAGCAGTACTTC

v_call: TRBV4-3
d_call: NA
clone_size: few
j_call: TRBJ2-1
cdr3_aa: CASSQGGRANEQFF
cdr3_nt: TGCGCCAGCAGCCAAGGAGGTCGAGCCAATGAGCAGTTCTTC

v_call: TRBV12-3/TRBV12-4
d_call: NA
clone_size: NA
j_call: TRBJ2-5
cdr3_aa: CASSIEGTQYF
cdr3_nt: TGTGCCAGCAGTATAGAAGGGACCCAGTACTTC

v_call: TRBV6-1
d_call: NA
clone_size: few
j_call: TRBJ2-1
cdr3_aa: CASSEKGYNEQFF
cdr3_nt: TGTGCCAGCAGTGAAAAGGGTTACAATGAGCAGTTCTTC

v_call: TRBV6-5
d_call: NA
clone_size: NA
j_call: TRBJ2-2
cdr3_aa: CASRVPPRDRDTGELFF
cdr3_nt: TGTGCCAGCAGAGTCCCCCCCCGGGACCGAGACACCGGGGAGCTGTTTTTT

v_call: TRBV6-5
d_call: NA
clone_size: NA
j_call: TRBJ1-2
cdr3_aa: CASSPNRIYGYTF
cdr3_nt: TGTGCCAGCAGCCCTAATCGAATTTATGGCTACACCTTC

v_call: TRBV9
d_call: TRBD2
clone_size: few
j_call: TRBJ2-5
cdr3_aa: CASSSGTSGRETQYF
cdr3_nt: TGTGCCAGCAGCTCGGGGACTAGCGGGAGAGAGACCCAGTACTTC

v_call: TRBV27
d_call: NA
clone_size: few
j_call: TRBJ2-2
cdr3_aa: CATHGGAYVTGELFF
cdr3_nt: TGTGCCACACATGGCGGGGCATACGTCACCGGGGAGCTGTTTTTT

v_call: TRBV29-1
d_call: TRBD1
clone_size: few
j_call: TRBJ2-7
cdr3_aa: CSVEGGQGIYEQYF
cdr3_nt: TGCAGCGTAGAGGGGGGACAGGGGATCTACGAGCAGTACTTC